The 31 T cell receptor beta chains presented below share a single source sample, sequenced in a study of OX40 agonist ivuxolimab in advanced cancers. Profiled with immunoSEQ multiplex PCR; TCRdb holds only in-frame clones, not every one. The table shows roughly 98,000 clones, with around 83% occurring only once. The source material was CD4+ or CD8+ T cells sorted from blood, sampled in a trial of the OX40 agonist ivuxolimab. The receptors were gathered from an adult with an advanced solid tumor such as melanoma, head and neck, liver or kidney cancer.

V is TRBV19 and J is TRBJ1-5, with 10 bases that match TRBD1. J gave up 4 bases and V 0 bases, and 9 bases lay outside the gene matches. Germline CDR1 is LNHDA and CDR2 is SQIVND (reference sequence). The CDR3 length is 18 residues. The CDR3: CASSIELGQGYGNQPQHF. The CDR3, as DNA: TGTGCCAGTAGTATAGAATTGGGACAGGGGTACGGAAATCAGCCCCAGCATTTT.

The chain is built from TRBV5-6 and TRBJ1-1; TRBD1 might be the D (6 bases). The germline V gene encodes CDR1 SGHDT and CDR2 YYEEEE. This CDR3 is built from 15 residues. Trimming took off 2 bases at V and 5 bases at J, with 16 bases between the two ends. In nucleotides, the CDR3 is TGTGCCAGCAGCTTTACAGGGTCAATTGTGACTGAAGCTTTCTTT. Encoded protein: CASSFTGSIVTEAFF. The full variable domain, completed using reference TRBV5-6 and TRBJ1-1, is DAGVTQSPTHLIKTRGQQVTLRCSPKSGHDTVSWYQQALGQGPQFIFQYYEEEERQRGNFPDRFSGHQFPNYSSELNVNALLLGDSALYLCASSFTGSIVTEAFFGQGTRLTVV.

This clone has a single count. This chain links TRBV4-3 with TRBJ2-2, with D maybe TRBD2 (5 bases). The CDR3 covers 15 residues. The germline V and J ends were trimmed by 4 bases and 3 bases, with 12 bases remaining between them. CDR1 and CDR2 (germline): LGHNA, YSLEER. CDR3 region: CASSLEGADTGELFF. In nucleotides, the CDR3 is TGCGCCAGCAGCCTAGAGGGAGCCGACACCGGGGAGCTGTTTTTT.

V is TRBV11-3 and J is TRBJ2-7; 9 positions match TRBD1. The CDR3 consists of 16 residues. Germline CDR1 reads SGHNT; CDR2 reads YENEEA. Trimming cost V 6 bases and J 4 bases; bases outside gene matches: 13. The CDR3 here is CASRTRPGQGMYEQYF. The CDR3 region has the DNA TGTGCCAGCAGGACCCGACCGGGACAGGGAATGTACGAGCAGTACTTC.

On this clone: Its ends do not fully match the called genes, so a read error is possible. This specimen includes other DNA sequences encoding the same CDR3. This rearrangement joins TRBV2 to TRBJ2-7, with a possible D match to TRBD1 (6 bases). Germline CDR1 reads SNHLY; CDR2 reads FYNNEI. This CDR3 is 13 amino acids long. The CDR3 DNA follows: TGTGCCAGCAGTCGGGACAAGACCTACGAGCAGTATTTC. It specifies CASSRDKTYEQYF.

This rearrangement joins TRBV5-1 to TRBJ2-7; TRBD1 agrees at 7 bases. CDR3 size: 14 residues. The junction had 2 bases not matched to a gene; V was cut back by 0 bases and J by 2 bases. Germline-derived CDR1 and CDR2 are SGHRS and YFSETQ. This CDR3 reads CASSLVGQPYEQYF. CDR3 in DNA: TGCGCCAGCAGCTTGGTGGGACAGCCCTACGAGCAGTACTTC. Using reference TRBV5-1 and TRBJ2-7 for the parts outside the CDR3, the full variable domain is KAGVTQTPRYLIKTRGQQVTLSCSPISGHRSVSWYQQTPGQGLQFLFEYFSETQRNKGNFPGRFSGRQFSNSRSEMNVSTLELGDSALYLCASSLVGQPYEQYFGPGTRLTVT.

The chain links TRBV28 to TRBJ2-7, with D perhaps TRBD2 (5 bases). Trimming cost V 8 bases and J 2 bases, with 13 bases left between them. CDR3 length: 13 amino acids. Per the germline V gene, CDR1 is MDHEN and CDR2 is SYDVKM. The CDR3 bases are TGTGCCAGCGTCGGGGTAGACACCTACGAGCAGTACTTC. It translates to CASVGVDTYEQYF.

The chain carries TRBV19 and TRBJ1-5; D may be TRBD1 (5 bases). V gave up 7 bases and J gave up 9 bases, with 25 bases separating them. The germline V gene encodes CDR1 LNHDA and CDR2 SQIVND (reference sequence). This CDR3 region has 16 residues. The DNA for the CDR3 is TGTGCCAGTAACCACCAGGCTACGAGGGGAATAAGGCCCCAGCATTTT. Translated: CASNHQATRGIRPQHF.

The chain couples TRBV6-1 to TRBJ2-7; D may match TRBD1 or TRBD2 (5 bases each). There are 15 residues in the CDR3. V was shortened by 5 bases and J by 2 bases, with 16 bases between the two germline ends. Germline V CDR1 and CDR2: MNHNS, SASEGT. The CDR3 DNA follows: TGTGCCAGCAGTCCCGGGACGCTGGTTCCCTACGAGCAGTACTTC. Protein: CASSPGTLVPYEQYF.

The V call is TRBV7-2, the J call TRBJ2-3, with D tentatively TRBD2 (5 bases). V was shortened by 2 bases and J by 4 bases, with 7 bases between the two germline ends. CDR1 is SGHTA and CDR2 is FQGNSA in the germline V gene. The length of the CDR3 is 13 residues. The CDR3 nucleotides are TGTGCCAGCAGCTTAAGAGCGGCAGATACGCAGTATTTT. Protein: CASSLRAADTQYF.

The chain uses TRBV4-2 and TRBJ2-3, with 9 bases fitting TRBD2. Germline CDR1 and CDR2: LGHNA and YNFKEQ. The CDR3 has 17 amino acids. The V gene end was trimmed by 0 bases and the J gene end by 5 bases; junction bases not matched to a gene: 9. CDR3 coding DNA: TGTGCCAGCAGCCAAGATCTAAGCGGGGGGCCGGAAGATACGCAGTATTTT. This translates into CASSQDLSGGPEDTQYF.

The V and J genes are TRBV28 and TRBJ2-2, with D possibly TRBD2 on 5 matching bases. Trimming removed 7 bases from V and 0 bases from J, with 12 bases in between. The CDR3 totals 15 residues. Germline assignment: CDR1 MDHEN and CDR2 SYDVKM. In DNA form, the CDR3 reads TGTGCCAGCACCGTCCCCGGGGCGAACACCGGGGAGCTGTTTTTT. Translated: CASTVPGANTGELFF.

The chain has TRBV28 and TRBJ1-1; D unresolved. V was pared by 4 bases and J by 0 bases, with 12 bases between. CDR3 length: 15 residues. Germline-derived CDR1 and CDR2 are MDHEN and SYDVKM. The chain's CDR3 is CASSSIRLLNTEAFF. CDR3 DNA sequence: TGTGCCAGCAGTTCGATCAGGTTACTGAACACTGAAGCTTTCTTT.

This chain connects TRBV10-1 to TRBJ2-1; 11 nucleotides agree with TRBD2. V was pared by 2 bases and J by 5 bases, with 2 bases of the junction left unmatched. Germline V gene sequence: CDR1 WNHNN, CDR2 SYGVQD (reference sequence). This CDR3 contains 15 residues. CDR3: CASSEGTSGDNEQFF. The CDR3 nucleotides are TGCGCCAGCAGTGAGGGGACTAGCGGTGACAATGAGCAGTTCTTC.

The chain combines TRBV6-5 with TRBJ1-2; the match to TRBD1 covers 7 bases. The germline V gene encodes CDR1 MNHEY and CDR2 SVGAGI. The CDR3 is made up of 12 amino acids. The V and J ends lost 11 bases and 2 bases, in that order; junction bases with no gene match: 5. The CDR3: CAGTGANYGYTF. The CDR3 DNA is TGTGCCGGTACAGGGGCGAACTATGGCTACACCTTC.

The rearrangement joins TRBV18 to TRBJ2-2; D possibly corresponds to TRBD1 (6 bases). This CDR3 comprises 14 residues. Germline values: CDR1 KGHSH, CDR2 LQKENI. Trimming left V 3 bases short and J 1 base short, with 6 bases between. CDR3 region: CASSPGQNTGELFF. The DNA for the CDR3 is TGTGCCAGCTCACCGGGACAGAACACCGGGGAGCTGTTTTTT.

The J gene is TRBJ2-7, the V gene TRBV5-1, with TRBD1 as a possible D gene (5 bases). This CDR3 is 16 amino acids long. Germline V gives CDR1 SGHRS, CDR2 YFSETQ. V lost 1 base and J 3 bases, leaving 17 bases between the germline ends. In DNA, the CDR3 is TGCGCCAGCAGCTTGAGGGGTCCGTCCCAGGGCTACGAGCAGTACTTC. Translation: CASSLRGPSQGYEQYF.

CDR3 loop: CASSEDLAYGYTF. The CDR3 nucleotides read TGTGCCAGCAGTGAAGACTTGGCGTATGGCTACACCTTC. This sequence joins TRBV6-1 and TRBJ1-2; D is undetermined. The ends were cut back, 1 base at V and 5 bases at J, with 8 bases in the middle. This CDR3 contains 13 residues. The germline V gene encodes CDR1 MNHNS and CDR2 SASEGT.

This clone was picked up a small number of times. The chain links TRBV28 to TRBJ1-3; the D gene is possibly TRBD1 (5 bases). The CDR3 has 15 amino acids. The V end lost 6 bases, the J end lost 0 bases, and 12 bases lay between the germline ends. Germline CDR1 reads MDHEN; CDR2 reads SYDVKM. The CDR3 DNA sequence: TGTGCCAGCAGCCTACAGGCGAGCTCTGGAAACACCATATATTTT. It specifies CASSLQASSGNTIYF.

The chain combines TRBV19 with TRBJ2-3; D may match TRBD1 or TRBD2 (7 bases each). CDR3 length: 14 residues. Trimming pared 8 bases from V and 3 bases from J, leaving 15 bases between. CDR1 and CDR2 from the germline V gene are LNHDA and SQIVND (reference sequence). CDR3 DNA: TGTGCCAGTGGAAACAGGGGAGGGACAGATACGCAGTATTTT. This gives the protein CASGNRGGTDTQYF.

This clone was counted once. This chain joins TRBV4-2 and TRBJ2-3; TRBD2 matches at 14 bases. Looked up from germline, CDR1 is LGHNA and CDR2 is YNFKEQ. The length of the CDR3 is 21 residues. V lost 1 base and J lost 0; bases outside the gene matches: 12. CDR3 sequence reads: CASSQVPRTSGGYSSTDTQYF. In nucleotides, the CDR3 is TGTGCCAGCAGCCAAGTCCCCCGGACTAGCGGGGGGTATTCTAGCACAGATACGCAGTATTTT.

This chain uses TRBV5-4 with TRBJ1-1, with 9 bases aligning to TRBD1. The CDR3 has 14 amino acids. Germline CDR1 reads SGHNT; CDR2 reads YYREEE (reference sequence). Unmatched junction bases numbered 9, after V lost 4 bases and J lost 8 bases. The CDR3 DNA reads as TGTGCCAGCAGCCAAGCACGACAGGGGGGAGAAGCTTTCTTT. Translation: CASSQARQGGEAFF.

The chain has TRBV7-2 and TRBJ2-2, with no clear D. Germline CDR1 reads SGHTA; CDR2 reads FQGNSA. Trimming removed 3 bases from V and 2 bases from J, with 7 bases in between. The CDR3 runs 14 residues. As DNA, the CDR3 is TGTGCCAGCAGCTTTGCCGCAAACACCGGGGAGCTGTTTTTT. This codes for CASSFAANTGELFF.

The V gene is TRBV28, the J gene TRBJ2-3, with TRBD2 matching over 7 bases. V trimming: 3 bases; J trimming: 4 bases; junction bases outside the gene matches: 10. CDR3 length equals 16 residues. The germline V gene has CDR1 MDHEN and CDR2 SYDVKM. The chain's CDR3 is CASSFSAGESADTQYF. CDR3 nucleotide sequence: TGTGCCAGCAGTTTTTCGGCGGGAGAGTCCGCAGATACGCAGTATTTT.

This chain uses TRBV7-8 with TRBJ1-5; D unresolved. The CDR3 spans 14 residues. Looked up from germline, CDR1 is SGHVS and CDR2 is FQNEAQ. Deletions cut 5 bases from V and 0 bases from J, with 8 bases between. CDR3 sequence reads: CASSPSNSNQPQHF. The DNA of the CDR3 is TGTGCCAGCAGCCCGAGCAATAGCAATCAGCCCCAGCATTTT. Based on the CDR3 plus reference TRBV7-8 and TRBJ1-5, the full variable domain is GAGVSQSPRYKVAKRGQDVALRCDPISGHVSLFWYQQALGQGPEFLTYFQNEAQLDKSGLPSDRFFAERPEGSVSTLKIQRTQQEDSAVYLCASSPSNSNQPQHFGDGTRLSIL.

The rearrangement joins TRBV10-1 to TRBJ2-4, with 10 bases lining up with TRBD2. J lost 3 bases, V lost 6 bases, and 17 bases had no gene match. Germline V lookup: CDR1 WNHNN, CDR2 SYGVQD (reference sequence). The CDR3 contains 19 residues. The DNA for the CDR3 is TGCGCCAGCAGCCCGCGAGTGGCTAGCGGGGGACCTATCAAAAACATTCAGTACTTC. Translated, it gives CASSPRVASGGPIKNIQYF.

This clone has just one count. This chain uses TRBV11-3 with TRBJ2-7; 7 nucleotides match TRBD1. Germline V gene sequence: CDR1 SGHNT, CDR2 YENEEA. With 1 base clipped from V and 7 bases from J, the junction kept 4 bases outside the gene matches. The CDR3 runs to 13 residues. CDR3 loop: CASSLGGQREQYF. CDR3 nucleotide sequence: TGTGCCAGCAGCTTAGGGGGACAGAGGGAGCAGTACTTC. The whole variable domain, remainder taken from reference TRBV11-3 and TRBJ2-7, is EAGVVQSPRYKIIEKKQPVAFWCNPISGHNTLYWYLQNLGQGPELLIRYENEEAVDDSQLPKDRFSAERLKGVDSTLKIQPAELGDSAVYLCASSLGGQREQYFGPGTRLTVT.

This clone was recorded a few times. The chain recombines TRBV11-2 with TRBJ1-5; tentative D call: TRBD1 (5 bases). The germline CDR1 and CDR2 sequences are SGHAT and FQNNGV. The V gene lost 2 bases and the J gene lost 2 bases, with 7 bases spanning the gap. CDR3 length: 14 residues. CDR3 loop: CASSLTGGNQPQHF. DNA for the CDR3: TGTGCCAGCAGCTTAACAGGAGGCAATCAGCCCCAGCATTTT. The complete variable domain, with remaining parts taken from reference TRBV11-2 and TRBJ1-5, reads EAGVAQSPRYKIIEKRQSVAFWCNPISGHATLYWYQQILGQGPKLLIQFQNNGVVDDSQLPKDRFSAERLKGVDSTLKIQPAKLEDSAVYLCASSLTGGNQPQHFGDGTRLSIL.

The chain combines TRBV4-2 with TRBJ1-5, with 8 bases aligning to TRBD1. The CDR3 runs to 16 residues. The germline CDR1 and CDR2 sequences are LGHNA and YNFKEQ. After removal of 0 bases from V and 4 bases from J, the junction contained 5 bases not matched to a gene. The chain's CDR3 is CASSQEATGGNQPQHF. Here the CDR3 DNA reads TGTGCCAGCAGCCAAGAGGCAACAGGGGGGAATCAGCCCCAGCATTTT.

The CDR3 reads CASTRDRNYGYTF. The CDR3 nucleotides read TGTGCCAGTACCCGGGACAGAAATTATGGCTACACCTTC. The chain carries TRBV19 and TRBJ1-2; TRBD1 aligns across 7 bases. The CDR3 extends over 13 amino acids. CDR1 and CDR2 (germline): LNHDA, SQIVND (reference sequence). The V and J ends lost 7 bases and 5 bases, in that order; junction bases with no gene match: 7.

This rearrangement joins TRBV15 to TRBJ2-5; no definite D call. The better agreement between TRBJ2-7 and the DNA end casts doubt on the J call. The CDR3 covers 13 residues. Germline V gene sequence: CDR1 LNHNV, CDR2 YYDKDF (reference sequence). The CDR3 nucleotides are TGTGCCACCAGCCCTAATCGCGGCTACGAGCAGTACTTC. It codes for CATSPNRGYEQYF.